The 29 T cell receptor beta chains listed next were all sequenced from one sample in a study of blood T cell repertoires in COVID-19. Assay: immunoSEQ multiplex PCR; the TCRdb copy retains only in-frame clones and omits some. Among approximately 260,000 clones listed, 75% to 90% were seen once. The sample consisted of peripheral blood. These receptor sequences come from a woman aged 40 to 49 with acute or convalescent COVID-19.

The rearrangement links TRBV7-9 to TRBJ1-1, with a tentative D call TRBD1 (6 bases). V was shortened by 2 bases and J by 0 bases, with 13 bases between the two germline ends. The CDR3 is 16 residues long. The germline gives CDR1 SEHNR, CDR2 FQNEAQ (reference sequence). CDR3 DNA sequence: TGTGCCAGCAGCTTATTTCGGACAGCATTGAACACTGAAGCTTTCTTT. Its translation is CASSLFRTALNTEAFF.

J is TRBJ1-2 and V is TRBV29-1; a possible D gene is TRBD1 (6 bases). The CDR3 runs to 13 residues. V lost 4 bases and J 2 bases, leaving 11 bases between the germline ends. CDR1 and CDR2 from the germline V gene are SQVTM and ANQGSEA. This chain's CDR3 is CSVARDTNYGYTF. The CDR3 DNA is TGCAGCGTTGCCCGGGACACCAACTATGGCTACACCTTC. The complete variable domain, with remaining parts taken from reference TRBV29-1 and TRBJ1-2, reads SAVISQKPSRDICQRGTSLTIQCQVDSQVTMMFWYRQQPGQSLTLIATANQGSEATYESGFVIDKFPISRPNLTFSTLTVSNMSPEDSSIYLCSVARDTNYGYTFGSGTRLTVV.

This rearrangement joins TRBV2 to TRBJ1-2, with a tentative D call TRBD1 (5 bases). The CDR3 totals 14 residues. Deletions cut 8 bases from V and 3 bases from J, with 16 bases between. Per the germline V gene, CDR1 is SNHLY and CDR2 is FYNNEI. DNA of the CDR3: TGTGCCAGCGTCCCTCAAGGGGACTACTATGGCTACACCTTC. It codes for CASVPQGDYYGYTF. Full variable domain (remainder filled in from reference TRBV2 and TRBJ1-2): EPEVTQTPSHQVTQMGQEVILRCVPISNHLYFYWYRQILGQKVEFLVSFYNNEISEKSEIFDDQFSVERPDGSNFTLKIRSTKLEDSAMYFCASVPQGDYYGYTFGSGTRLTVV.

CDR3 bases: TGCGCCAGCAGCCCAGGGACAGGGGGGGGAGAAGCTTTCTTT. It specifies CASSPGTGGGEAFF. The gene calls are TRBV10-1 and TRBJ1-1; TRBD1 aligns across 11 bases. The trim removed 6 bases at V and 8 bases at J, leaving 8 bases unmatched. The V gene's germline CDR1 is WNHNN and CDR2 SYGVQD (reference sequence). The CDR3 is 14 residues long.

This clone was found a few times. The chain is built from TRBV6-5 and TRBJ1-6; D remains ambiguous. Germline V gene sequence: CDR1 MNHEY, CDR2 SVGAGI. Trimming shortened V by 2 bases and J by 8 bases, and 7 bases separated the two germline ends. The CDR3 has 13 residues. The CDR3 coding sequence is TGTGCCAGCAGTTACCAGGTGGATTCACCCCTCCACTTT. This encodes CASSYQVDSPLHF.

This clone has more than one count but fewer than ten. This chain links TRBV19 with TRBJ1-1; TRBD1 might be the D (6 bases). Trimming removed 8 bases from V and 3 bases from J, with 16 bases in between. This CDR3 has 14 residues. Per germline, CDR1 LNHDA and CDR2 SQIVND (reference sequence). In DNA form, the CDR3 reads TGTGCCAGTTTGGGGGGGGCAGTGGACACTGAAGCTTTCTTT. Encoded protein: CASLGGAVDTEAFF.

The CDR3 coding sequence is TGTGCCTGGAGTGTCGGGAGCATCTATGGCTACACCTTC. It yields the protein CAWSVGSIYGYTF. V is TRBV30 and J is TRBJ1-2; D gene uncertain. Per germline, CDR1 GTSNPN and CDR2 SVGIG (reference sequence). V lost 0 bases and J 4 bases, leaving 9 bases between the germline ends. This CDR3 has 13 amino acids.

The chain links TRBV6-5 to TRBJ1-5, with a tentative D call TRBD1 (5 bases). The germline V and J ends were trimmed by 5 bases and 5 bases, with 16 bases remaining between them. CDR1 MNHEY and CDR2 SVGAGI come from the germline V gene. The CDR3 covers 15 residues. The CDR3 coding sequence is TGTGCCAGCAGTAACAAGTATGACAGCTATCAGCCCCAGCATTTT. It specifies CASSNKYDSYQPQHF.

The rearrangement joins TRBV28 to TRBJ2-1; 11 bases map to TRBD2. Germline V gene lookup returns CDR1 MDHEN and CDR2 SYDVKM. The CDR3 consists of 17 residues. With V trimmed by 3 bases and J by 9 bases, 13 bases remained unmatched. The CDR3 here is CASSFLRTSGRRFEQFF. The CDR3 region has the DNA TGTGCCAGCAGTTTCTTACGGACTAGCGGGCGCCGCTTTGAGCAGTTCTTC.

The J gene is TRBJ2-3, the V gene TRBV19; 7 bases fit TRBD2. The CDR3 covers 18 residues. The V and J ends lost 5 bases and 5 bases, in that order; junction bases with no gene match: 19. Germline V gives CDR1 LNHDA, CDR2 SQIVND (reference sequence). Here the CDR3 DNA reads TGTGCCAGTAGTGGCCGACTAGCTCAAGGCCGGTTGGGAGATACGCAGTATTTT. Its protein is CASSGRLAQGRLGDTQYF.

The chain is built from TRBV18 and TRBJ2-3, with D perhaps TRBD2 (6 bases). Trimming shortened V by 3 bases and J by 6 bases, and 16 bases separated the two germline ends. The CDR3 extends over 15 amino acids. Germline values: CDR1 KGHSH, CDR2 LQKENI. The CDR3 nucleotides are TGTGCCAGCTCACCTACTGGGACTTTTCCGGATACGCAGTATTTT. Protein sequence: CASSPTGTFPDTQYF.

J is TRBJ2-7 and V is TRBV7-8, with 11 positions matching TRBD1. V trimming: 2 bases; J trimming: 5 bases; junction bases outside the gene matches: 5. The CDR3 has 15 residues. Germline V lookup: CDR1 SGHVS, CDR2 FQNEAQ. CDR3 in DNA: TGTGCCAGCAGCTTAAACTTGGACAGGGGGCACGAGCAGTACGTC. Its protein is CASSLNLDRGHEQYV.

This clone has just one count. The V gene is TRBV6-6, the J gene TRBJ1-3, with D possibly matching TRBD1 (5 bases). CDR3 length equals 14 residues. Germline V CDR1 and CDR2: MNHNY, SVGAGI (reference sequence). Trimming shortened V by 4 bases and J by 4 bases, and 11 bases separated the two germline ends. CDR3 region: CASSSWTYGNTIYF. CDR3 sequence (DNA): TGTGCCAGCAGTTCCTGGACATACGGAAACACCATATATTTT.

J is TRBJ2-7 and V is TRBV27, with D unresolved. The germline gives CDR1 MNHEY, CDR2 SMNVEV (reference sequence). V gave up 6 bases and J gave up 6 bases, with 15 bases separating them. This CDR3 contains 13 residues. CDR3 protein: CASRSGVFSEQYV. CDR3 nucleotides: TGTGCCAGCAGGAGTGGAGTTTTTTCCGAGCAGTACGTC.

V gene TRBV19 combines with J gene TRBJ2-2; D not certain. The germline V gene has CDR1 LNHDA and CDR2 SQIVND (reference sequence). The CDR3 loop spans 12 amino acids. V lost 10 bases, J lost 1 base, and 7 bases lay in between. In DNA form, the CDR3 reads TGTGCCACACAGTTGAACACCGGGGAGCTGTTTTTT. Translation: CATQLNTGELFF.

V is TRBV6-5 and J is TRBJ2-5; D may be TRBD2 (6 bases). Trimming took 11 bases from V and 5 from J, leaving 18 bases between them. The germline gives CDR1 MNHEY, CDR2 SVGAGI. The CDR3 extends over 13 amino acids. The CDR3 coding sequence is TGTGCCTCTCTCCGGCTAGCGAGTGAGACCCAGTACTTC. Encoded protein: CASLRLASETQYF.

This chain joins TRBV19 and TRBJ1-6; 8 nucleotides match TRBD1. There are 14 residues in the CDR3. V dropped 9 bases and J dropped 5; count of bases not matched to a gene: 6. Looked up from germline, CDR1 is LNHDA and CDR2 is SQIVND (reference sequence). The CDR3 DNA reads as TGTGCCAGCTCCGGACAGGGACATAATTCACCCCTCCACTTT. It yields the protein CASSGQGHNSPLHF. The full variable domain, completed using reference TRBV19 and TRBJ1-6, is DGGITQSPKYLFRKEGQNVTLSCEQNLNHDAMYWYRQDPGQGLRLIYYSQIVNDFQKGDIAEGYSVSREKKESFPLTVTSAQKNPTAFYLCASSGQGHNSPLHFGNGTRLTVT.

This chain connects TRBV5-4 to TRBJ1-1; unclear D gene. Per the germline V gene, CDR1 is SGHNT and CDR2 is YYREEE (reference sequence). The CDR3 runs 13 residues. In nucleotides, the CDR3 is TGTGCGACCCGGGGAGGGCTGCGGGCTGAAGCTTTCTTT. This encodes CATRGGLRAEAFF.

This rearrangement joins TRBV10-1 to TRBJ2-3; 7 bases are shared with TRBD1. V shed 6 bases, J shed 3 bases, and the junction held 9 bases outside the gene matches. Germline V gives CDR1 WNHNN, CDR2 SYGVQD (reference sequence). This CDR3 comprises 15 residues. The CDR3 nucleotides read TGCGCCAGCAGCAGACAGGGTTCAGGGACAGATACGCAGTATTTT. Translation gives CASSRQGSGTDTQYF.

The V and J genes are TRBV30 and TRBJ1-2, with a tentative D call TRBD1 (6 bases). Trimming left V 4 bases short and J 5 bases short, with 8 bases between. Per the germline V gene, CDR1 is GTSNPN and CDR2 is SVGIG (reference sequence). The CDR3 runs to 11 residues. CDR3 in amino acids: CAWTQGYGYTF. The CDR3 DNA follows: TGTGCCTGGACCCAGGGGTATGGCTACACCTTC.

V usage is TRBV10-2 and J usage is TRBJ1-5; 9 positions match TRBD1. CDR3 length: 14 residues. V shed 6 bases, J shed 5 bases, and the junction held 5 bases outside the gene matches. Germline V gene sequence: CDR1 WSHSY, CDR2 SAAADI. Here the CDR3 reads CASRPGTGYQPQHF. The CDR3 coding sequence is TGCGCCAGCAGACCCGGGACAGGGTATCAGCCCCAGCATTTT.

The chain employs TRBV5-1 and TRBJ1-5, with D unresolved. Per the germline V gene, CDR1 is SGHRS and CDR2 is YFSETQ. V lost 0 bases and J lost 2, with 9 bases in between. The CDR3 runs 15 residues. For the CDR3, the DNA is TGCGCCAGCAGCTTGGAGGGCGGGGGCAATCAGCCCCAGCATTTT. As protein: CASSLEGGGNQPQHF. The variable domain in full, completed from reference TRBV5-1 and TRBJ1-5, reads KAGVTQTPRYLIKTRGQQVTLSCSPISGHRSVSWYQQTPGQGLQFLFEYFSETQRNKGNFPGRFSGRQFSNSRSEMNVSTLELGDSALYLCASSLEGGGNQPQHFGDGTRLSIL.

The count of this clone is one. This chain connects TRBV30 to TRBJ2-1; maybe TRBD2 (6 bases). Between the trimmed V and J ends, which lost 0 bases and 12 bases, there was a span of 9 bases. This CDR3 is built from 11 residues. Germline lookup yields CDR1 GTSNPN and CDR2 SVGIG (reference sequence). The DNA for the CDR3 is TGTGCCTGGAGTGTCCTGGGGGGGCAGTTCTTC. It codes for CAWSVLGGQFF.

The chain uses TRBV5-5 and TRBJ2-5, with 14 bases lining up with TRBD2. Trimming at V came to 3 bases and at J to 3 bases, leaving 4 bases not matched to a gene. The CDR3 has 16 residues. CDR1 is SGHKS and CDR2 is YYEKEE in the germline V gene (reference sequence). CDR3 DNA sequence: TGTGCCAGCAGCTGGGGACTAGCGGGGGCAAAAGAGACCCAGTACTTC. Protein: CASSWGLAGAKETQYF.

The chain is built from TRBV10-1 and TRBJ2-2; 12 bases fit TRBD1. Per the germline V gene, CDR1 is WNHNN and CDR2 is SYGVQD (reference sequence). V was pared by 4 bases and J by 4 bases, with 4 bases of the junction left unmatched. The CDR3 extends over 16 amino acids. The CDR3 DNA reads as TGCGCCAGCAGTGGGGGACAGGGGGCTCTCACCGGGGAGCTGTTTTTT. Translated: CASSGGQGALTGELFF.

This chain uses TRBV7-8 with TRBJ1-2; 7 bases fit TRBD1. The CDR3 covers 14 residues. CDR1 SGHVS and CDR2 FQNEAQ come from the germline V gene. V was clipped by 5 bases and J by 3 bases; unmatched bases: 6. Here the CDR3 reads CASSPRQGDYGYTF. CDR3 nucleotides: TGTGCCAGCAGCCCTCGACAGGGCGACTATGGCTACACCTTC.

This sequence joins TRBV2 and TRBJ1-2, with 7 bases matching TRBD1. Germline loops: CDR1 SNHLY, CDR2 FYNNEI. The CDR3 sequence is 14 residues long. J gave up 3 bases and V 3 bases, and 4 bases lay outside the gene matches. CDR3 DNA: TGTGCCAGCAGTGAGGGCAGGGGGGACTATGGCTACACCTTC. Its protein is CASSEGRGDYGYTF.

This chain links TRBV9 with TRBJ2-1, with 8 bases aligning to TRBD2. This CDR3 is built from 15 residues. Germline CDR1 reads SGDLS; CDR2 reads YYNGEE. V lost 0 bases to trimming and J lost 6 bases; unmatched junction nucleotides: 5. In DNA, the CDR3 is TGTGCCAGCAGCGTAGGAGGGACTAGAGGCAATGAGCAGTTCTTC. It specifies CASSVGGTRGNEQFF.

CDR3 residues: CSEQGGQGARIAYEQYV. In nucleotides, the CDR3 is TGCAGCGAGCAGGGGGGACAGGGGGCACGGATCGCCTACGAGCAGTACGTC. This rearrangement joins TRBV29-1 to TRBJ2-7; 12 bases line up with TRBD1. Germline CDR1 reads SQVTM; CDR2 reads ANQGSEA. The trim removed 7 bases at V and 2 bases at J, leaving 15 bases unmatched. The CDR3 is 17 amino acids.